The present T cell receptor beta chain was sequenced within a study of blood T cells in healthy people across ages. The study, taken as a whole, reports: Comparison with aged donors showed that long-lived donors had more naive CD4+ cells and higher diversity.

Comment on this clonotype: As yet, its antigen is unknown.

Primers used in a second PCR of roughly 6 to 12 cycles were a sample-barcoded 5' primer and a J-beta primer mix. Tags on each cDNA molecule came from a template-switch adaptor with 12 random nucleotides. Via MiXCR, TCRdb re-called the 5' RACE reads, giving one row per CDR3 protein. The sample has 780,000 or so distinct CDR3 sequences, around three fifths seen once. Germline V CDR1 and CDR2: DFQATT, SNEGSKA (reference sequence). Unmatched junction bases numbered 12, after V lost 3 bases and J lost 11 bases. The CDR3 runs to 14 residues. This TCR came from a man in his forties in good health. The sequenced material came from blood. The gene calls are TRBV20-1 and TRBJ2-5, with TRBD1 matching over 10 bases. Here the CDR3 reads CSASGQGVENEQYF. CDR3 coding DNA: TGCAGTGCTAGCGGACAGGGGGTAGAGAATGAGCAGTACTTC.